The table lists the clone carrying this T cell receptor beta chain with a count of one. As handled by the study authors: Amplification of reference gene primers provided the estimated nucleated cell counts. Sequencing used immunoSEQ multiplex PCR; TCRdb keeps in-frame clones, though not all of them. That table furnishes V, J and clone size, whereas the DNA furnished D and trimming. The data hold fewer than 350,000 clones, with 80% to 90% observed a single time. Each recovered donor of Cohort 3 presented with two negative PCRs, clearance, or symptom resolution. The sample is drawn from a study of blood T cell repertoires in COVID-19. Study at large: Italy, Spain and the United States were the sources of the convalescent and acute COVID-19 samples. The analysed material was cDNA or gDNA that came from T cells, B-cell-depleted T cells, or PBMCs.

Germline values: CDR1 GTSNPN, CDR2 SVGIG (reference sequence). Trimming removed 0 bases at V and 4 bases at J, with 9 bases between. This CDR3 spans 13 amino acids. The rearrangement joins TRBV30 to TRBJ1-1; D ambiguous. The specimen was PBMCs or T cells enriched from blood (not recorded which). The TCR sequence derives from a man under 40 who had recovered from COVID-19. The CDR3 sequence is CAWSVLSGTEAFF. In DNA, the CDR3 is TGTGCCTGGAGTGTCCTTTCGGGCACTGAAGCTTTCTTT.